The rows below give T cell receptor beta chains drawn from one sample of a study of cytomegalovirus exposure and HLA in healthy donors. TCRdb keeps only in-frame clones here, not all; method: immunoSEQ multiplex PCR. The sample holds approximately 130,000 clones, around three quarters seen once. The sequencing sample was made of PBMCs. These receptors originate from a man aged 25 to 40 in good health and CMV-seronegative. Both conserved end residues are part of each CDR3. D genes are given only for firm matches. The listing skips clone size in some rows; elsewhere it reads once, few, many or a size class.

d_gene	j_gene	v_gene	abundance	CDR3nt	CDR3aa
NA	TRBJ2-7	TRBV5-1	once	TGCGCCAGCAGCGGAACCGGGACTCTAGCCTACGAGCAGTACTTC	CASSGTGTLAYEQYF
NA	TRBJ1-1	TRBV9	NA	TGTGCCAGCAGCCCCCGGACACCCCGTTTGGTAGCTTTCTTT	CASSPRTPRLVAFF
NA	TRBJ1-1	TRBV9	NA	TGTGCCAGCAGCGCCCAAGCAGGGGACACTGAAGCTTTCTTT	CASSAQAGDTEAFF
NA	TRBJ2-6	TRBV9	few	TGTGCCAGCGAAGCTGTTGGGGCCAACGTCCTGACTTTC	CASEAVGANVLTF
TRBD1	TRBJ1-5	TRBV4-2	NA	TGTGCCAGCAGCCAAGAGGGAAGGGGGCTCGGCAATCAGCCCCAGCATTTT	CASSQEGRGLGNQPQHF
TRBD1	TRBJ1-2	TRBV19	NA	TGTGCCAGTAGTATTGACAGGGACTATGGCTACACCTTC	CASSIDRDYGYTF
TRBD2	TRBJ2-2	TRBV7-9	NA	TGTGCCAGCAGCTTAGGGGCCCGGGCGGGAGTGCACACCGGGGAGCTGTTTTTT	CASSLGARAGVHTGELFF
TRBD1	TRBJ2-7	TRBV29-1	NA	TGCAGCGTCCCTGGACAGGGCTACGAGCAGTACTTC	CSVPGQGYEQYF
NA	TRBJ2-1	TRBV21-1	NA	TGTGCCAGCAGCAAAGGGGGCGGTGGTAGCTCCTACAATGAGCAGTTCTTC	CASSKGGGGSSYNEQFF
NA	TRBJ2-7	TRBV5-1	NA	TGCGCCAGCAGCTTGGTAGGGGACAAAGACTACGAGCAGTACTTC	CASSLVGDKDYEQYF
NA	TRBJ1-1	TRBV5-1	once	TGCGCCAGCAGTTTCACTGACAGGCCGCTTGAAGCTTTCTTT	CASSFTDRPLEAFF
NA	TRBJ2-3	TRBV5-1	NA	TGCGCCAGCAGCCCGGAGCTCCGCACAGATACGCAGTATTTT	CASSPELRTDTQYF
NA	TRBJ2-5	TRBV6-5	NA	TGTGCCAGCAGTACCACGACAGCCGGTAGAGGGACCCAGTACTTC	CASSTTTAGRGTQYF
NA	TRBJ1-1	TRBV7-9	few	TGTGCCAGCAGCCCAGGGGTAGTTACAGACACTGAAGCTTTCTTT	CASSPGVVTDTEAFF
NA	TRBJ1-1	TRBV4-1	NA	TGCGCCAGCAGCCAAGTGGCACAGGGATTGAGGGACACTGAAGCTTTCTTT	CASSQVAQGLRDTEAFF
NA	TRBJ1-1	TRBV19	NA	TGTGCCAGTAGTCCTACACAGAGGGGAGGCACTGAAGCTTTCTTT	CASSPTQRGGTEAFF
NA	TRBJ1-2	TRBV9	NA	TGTGCCAGCAGCCGAGGAGGCCTCTATGGCTACACCTTC	CASSRGGLYGYTF
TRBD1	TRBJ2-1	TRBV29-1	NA	TGCAGCGTTGCGGAGACAGGGTACAATGAGCAGTTCTTC	CSVAETGYNEQFF
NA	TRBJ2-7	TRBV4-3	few	TGCGCCAGCAGCCAAGATCTAGCCGTCTCCTACGAGCAGTACTTC	CASSQDLAVSYEQYF
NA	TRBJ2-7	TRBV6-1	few	TGTGCCAGCAGTGAAGAGACTGCGTACTTC	CASSEETAYF
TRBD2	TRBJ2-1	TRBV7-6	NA	TGTGCCAGCAGCCCTAAGCGGGAGCTATCGCATGAGCAGTTCTTC	CASSPKRELSHEQFF